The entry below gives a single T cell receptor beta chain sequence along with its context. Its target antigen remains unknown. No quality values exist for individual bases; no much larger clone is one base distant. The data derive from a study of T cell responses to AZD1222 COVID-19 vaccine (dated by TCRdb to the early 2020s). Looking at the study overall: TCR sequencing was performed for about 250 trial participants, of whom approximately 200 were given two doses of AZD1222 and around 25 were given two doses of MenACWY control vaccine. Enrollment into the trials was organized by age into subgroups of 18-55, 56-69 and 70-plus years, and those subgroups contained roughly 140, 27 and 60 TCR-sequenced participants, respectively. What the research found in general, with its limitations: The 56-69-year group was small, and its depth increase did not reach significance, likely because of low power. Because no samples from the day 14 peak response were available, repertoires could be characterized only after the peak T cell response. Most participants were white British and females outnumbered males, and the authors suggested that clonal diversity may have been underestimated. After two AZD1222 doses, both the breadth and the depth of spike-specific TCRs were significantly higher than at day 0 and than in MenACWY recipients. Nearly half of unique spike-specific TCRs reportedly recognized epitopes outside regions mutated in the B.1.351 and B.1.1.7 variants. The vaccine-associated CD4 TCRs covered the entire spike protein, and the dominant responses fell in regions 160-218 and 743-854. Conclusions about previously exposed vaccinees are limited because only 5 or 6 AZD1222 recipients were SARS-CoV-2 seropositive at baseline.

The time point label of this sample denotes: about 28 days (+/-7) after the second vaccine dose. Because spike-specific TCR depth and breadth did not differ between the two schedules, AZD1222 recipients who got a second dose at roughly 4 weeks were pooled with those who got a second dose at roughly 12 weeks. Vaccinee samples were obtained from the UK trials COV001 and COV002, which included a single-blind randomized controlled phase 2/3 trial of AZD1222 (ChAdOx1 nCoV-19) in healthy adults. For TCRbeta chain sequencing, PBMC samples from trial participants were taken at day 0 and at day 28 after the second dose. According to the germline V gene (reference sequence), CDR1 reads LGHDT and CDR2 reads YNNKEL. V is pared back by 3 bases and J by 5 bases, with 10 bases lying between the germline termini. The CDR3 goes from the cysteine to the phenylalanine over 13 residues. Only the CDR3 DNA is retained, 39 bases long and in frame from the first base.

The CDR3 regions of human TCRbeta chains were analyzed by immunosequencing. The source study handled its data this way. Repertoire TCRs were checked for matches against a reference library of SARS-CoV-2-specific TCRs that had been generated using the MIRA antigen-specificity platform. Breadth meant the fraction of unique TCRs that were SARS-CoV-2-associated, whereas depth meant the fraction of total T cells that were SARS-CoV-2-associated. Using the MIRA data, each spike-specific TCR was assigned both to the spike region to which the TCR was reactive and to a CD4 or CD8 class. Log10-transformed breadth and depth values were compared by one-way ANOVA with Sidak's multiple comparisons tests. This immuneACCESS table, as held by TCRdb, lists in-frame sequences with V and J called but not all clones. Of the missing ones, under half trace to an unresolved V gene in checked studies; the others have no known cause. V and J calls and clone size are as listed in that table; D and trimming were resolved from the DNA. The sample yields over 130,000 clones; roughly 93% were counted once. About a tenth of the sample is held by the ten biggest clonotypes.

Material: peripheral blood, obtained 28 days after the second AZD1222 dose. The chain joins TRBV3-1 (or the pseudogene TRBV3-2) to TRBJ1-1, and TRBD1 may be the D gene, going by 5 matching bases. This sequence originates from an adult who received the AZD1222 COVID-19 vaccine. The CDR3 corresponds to CASSQGGGTEAFF. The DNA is TGTGCCAGCAGCCAGGGTGGGGGGACTGAAGCTTTCTTT.